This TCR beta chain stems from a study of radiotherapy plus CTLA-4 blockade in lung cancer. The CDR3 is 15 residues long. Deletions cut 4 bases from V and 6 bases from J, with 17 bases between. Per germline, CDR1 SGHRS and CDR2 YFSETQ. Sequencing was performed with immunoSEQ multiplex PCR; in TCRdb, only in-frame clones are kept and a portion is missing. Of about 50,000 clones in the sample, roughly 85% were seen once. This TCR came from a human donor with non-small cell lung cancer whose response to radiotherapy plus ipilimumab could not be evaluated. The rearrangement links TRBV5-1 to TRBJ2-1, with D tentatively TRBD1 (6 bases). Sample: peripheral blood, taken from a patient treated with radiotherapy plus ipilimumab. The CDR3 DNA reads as TGCGCCAGCAGCGTCCCCGGGACATCCCCCAATGAGCAGTTCTTC. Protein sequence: CASSVPGTSPNEQFF. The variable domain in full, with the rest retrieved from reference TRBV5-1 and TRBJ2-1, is KAGVTQTPRYLIKTRGQQVTLSCSPISGHRSVSWYQQTPGQGLQFLFEYFSETQRNKGNFPGRFSGRQFSNSRSEMNVSTLELGDSALYLCASSVPGTSPNEQFFGPGTRLTVL.